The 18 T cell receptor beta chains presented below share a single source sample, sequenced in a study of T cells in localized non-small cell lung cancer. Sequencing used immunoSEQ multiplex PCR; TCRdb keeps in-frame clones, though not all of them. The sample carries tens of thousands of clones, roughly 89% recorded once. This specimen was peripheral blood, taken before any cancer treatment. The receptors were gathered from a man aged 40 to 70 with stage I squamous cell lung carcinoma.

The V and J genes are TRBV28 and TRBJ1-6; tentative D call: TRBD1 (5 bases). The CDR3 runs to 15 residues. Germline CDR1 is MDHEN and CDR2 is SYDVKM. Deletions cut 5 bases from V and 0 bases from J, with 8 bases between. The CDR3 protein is CASSPGSSYNSPLHF. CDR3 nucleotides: TGTGCCAGCAGTCCAGGGAGCTCCTATAATTCACCCCTCCACTTT.

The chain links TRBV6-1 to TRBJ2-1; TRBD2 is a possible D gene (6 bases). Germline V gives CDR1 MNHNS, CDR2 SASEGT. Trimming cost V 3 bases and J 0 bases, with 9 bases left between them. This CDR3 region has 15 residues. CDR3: CASSERGASYNEQFF. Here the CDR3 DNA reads TGTGCCAGCAGTGAGCGGGGTGCCTCCTACAATGAGCAGTTCTTC.

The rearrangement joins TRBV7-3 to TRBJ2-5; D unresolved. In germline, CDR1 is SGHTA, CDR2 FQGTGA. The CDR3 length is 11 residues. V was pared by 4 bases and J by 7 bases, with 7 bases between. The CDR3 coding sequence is TGTGCCAGCAGCTCCGGTGGGACCCAGTACTTC. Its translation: CASSSGGTQYF.

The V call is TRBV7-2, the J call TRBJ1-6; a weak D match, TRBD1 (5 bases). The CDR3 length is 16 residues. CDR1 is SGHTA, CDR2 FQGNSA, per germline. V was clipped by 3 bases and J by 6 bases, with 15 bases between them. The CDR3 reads CASSFRAGTTNSPLHF. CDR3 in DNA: TGTGCCAGCAGCTTCCGGGCAGGGACGACTAATTCACCCCTCCACTTT.

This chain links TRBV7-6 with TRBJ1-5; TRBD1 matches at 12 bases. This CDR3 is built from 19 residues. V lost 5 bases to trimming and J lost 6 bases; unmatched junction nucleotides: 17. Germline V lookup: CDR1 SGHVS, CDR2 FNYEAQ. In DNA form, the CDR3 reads TGTGCCAGCAGCCCAGTAGCCCCTTCCGGGACAGGGGGCTCTCAGCCCCAGCATTTT. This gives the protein CASSPVAPSGTGGSQPQHF.

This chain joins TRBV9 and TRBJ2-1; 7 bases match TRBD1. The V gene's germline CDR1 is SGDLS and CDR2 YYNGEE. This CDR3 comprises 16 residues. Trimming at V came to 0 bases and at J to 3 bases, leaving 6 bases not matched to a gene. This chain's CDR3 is CASSVDGRGSYNEQFF. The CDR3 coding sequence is TGTGCCAGCAGCGTAGATGGCAGGGGGAGCTACAATGAGCAGTTCTTC.

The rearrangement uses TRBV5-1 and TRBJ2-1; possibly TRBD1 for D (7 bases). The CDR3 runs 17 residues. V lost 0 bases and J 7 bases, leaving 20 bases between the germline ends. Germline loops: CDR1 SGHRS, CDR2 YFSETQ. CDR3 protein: CASSLAAGTQGGNEQFF. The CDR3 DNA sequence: TGCGCCAGCAGCTTGGCGGCAGGGACTCAGGGGGGTAATGAGCAGTTCTTC.

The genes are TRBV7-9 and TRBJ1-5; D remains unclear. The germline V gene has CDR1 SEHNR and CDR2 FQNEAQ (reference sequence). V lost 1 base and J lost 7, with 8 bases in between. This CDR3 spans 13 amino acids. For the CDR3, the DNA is TGTGCCAGCAGCTTAGATCTCGTGCAGCCCCAGCATTTT. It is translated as CASSLDLVQPQHF.

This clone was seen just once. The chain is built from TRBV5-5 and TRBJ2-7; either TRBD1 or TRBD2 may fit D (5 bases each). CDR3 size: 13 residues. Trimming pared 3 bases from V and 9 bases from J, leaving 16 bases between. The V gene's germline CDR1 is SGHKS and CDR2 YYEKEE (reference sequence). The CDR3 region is CASSSRDVSGQYF. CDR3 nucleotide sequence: TGTGCCAGCAGCTCCAGGGACGTCAGTGGGCAGTACTTC.

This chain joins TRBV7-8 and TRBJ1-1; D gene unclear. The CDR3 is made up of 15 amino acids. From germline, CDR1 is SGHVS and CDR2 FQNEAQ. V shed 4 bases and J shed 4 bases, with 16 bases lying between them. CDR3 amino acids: CASSSSGSRATEAFF. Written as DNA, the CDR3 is TGTGCCAGCAGCTCCTCCGGTAGTCGGGCCACTGAAGCTTTCTTT.

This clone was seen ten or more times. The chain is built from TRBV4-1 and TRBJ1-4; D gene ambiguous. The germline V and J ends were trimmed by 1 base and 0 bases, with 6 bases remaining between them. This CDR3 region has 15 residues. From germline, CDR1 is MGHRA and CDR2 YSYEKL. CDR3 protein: CASSQGETTNEKLFF. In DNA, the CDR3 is TGCGCCAGCAGCCAAGGGGAAACAACTAATGAAAAACTGTTTTTT.

The CDR3 protein is CASSQEGSLRNTEAFF. CDR3 in DNA: TGCGCCAGCAGCCAAGAGGGCAGCCTTAGGAACACTGAAGCTTTCTTT. V usage is TRBV4-1 and J usage is TRBJ1-1; D is undetermined. Deletions cut 0 bases from V and 1 base from J, with 12 bases between. Per the germline V gene, CDR1 is MGHRA and CDR2 is YSYEKL. The CDR3 has 16 residues.

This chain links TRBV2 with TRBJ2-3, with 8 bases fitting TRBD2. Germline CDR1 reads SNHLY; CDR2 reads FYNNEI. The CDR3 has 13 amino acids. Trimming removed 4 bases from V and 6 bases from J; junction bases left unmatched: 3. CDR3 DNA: TGTGCCAGCAGTGGACTAGCGAGGGATACGCAGTATTTT. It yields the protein CASSGLARDTQYF.

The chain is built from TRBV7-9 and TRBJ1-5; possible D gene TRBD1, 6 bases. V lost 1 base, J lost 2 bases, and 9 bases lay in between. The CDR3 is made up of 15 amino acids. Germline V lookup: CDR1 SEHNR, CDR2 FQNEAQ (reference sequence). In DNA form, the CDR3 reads TGTGCCAGCAGCTTAGAGACAGGCGGCAATCAGCCCCAGCATTTT. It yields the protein CASSLETGGNQPQHF.

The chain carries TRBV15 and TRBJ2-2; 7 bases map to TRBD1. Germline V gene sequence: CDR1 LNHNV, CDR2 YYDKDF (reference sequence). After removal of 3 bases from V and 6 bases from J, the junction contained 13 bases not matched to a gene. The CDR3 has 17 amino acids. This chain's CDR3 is CATSRNSGQVRAGELFF. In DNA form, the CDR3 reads TGTGCCACCAGCAGGAATTCCGGACAGGTTAGGGCCGGGGAGCTGTTTTTT.

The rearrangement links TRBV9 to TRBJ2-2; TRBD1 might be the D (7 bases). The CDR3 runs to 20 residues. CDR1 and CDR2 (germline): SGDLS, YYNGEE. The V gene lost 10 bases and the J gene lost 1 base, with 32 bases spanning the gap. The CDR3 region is CAGSRESGGLAAVNTGELFF. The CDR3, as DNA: TGTGCCGGCTCTCGGGAATCAGGGGGGCTAGCCGCCGTGAACACCGGGGAGCTGTTTTTT.

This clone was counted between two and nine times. The CDR3 region is CASSEAEGPYGYTF. CDR3 in DNA: TGTGCCAGCAGTGAAGCGGAGGGGCCATATGGCTACACCTTC. The chain couples TRBV6-1 to TRBJ1-2; D perhaps matches TRBD1 (5 bases). V lost 0 bases, J lost 5 bases, and 10 bases lay in between. Per the germline V gene, CDR1 is MNHNS and CDR2 is SASEGT. CDR3 length equals 14 residues.

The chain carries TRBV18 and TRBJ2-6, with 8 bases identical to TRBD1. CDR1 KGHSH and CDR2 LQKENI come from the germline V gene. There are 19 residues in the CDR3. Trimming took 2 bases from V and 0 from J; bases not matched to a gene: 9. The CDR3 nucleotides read TGTGCCAGCTCACCAGGGCCGTCAGGGGGCTTCTCTGGGGCCAACGTCCTGACTTTC. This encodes CASSPGPSGGFSGANVLTF.